This TCR beta chain comes out of a study of control samples from healthy donors and cancer patients. The V and J ends lost 3 bases and 0 bases respectively, with 6 bases between them. Germline V gene lookup returns CDR1 SNHLY and CDR2 FYNNEI. CDR3 length: 14 residues. Generated by immunoSEQ multiplex PCR, the TCRdb table keeps only in-frame clones and is missing some. This table has 78,000 or so clones, 88% appearing once. Regarding this clone: Other DNA variants within this sample encode the same CDR3.

The specimen was blood. This chain joins TRBV2 and TRBJ1-5; D is possibly TRBD1 (6 bases). The origin of this receptor is a woman aged 45-60 years in good health. The CDR3 region is CASSDRGSNQPQHF. CDR3 coding DNA: TGTGCCAGCAGTGACAGGGGTAGCAATCAGCCCCAGCATTTT.